The clone carrying this T cell receptor (beta chain) was seen many times. Its matching antigen is unknown. MiXCR, run by TCRdb on the reads, gives a single entry per CDR3 protein. The repertoire holds fewer than 300,000 distinct CDR3 sequences, with roughly a quarter as singletons. This record belongs to a study of T cell repertoires in cytomegalovirus infection. At the level of the study: From public TCR beta signatures came an indication of both CMV infection and matching HLA type.

V shed 5 bases and J 7 bases; nucleotides not matched to a gene: 7. Looked up from germline, CDR1 is SGHTA and CDR2 is FQGNSA. This CDR3 comprises 14 residues. Findings and limits, study-wide: The cumulative frequency of public TCR beta families distinguished individuals who carried CMV together with the relevant HLA. CMV-specific TCR beta clonotypes restricted by HLA-C were the ones dominating the ex vivo response.

This chain connects TRBV7-2 to TRBJ1-5, with 8 bases aligning to TRBD1. This sequence was found in a human donor in good health (CMV status not recorded). Some clones in this sample may be carry-over from other donors' samples. The sample consisted of PBMCs. The CDR3 DNA reads as TGTGCCAGCAGCGAAGACGACAGGGGACAGCCCCAGCATTTT. It encodes CASSEDDRGQPQHF.